Listed here is a single T cell receptor beta chain. Antigen: not known. Total RNA was extracted at no less than 6 micrograms per sample. Trimming pared 3 bases from V and 0 bases from J, leaving 12 bases between. The CDR3 consists of 16 residues. This sample is part of a study of blood T cells in healthy people across ages. Study-wide findings and caveats: The diversity estimates, figures obtained from one million T cells, were considered underestimates.

Combining a sample-barcoded 5' primer with a J-beta primer mix, a second PCR ran for about 7 to 11 cycles. In TCRdb, the 5' RACE reads were re-called with MiXCR into one record per CDR3 protein. The repertoire holds some 920,000 distinct CDR3 sequences, with approximately 50% as singletons. The sequenced material came from blood. The TCR sequence derives from an older woman in good health. The chain joins TRBV12-3 or TRBV12-4 to TRBJ2-1, with D possibly being TRBD1 (6 bases). CDR3 coding DNA: TGTGCCAGCAGTTTCACAGGGACCAGCTCCTACAATGAGCAGTTCTTC. Translating it yields CASSFTGTSSYNEQFF.